The 30 T cell receptor beta chains presented below share a single source sample, sequenced in a study of blood T cell repertoires in COVID-19. Generated by immunoSEQ multiplex PCR, the TCRdb table keeps only in-frame clones and is missing some. The profile shows roughly 210,000 clones, about 87% of them singletons. Sequenced sample: peripheral blood. The receptors come from a man between 65 and 79 years old with acute or convalescent COVID-19.

In nucleotides, the CDR3 is TGCGCCAGCAGCTTGACAGGGATGAACACTGAAGCTTTCTTT. This translates into CASSLTGMNTEAFF. The J gene is TRBJ1-1, the V gene TRBV5-1; D perhaps matches TRBD1 (6 bases). CDR1 and CDR2 (germline): SGHRS, YFSETQ. The CDR3 runs 14 residues. V was clipped by 1 base and J by 0 bases, with 7 bases between them.

In nucleotides, the CDR3 is TGTGCCAGCACCCAGCGTTGGGACAGGGTCACAGATACGCAGTATTTT. Amino acids: CASTQRWDRVTDTQYF. V usage is TRBV5-6 and J usage is TRBJ2-3; 9 nucleotides line up with TRBD1. Germline CDR1 reads SGHDT; CDR2 reads YYEEEE. The V segment lost 6 bases and the J segment 2 bases; nucleotides outside the gene matches: 10. This CDR3 is 16 amino acids long. Full variable domain (remainder filled in from reference TRBV5-6 and TRBJ2-3): DAGVTQSPTHLIKTRGQQVTLRCSPKSGHDTVSWYQQALGQGPQFIFQYYEEEERQRGNFPDRFSGHQFPNYSSELNVNALLLGDSALYLCASTQRWDRVTDTQYFGPGTRLTVL.

J is TRBJ2-7 and V is TRBV7-2; weak D call: TRBD2 (5 bases). Germline-derived CDR1 and CDR2 are SGHTA and FQGNSA. Trimming took off 2 bases at V and 2 bases at J, with 13 bases between the two ends. The CDR3 loop spans 15 amino acids. CDR3 in amino acids: CASSLHPGNAYEQYF. In nucleotides, the CDR3 is TGTGCCAGCAGCTTACACCCGGGAAATGCCTACGAGCAGTACTTC. The variable domain in full, completed from reference TRBV7-2 and TRBJ2-7, reads GAGVSQSPSNKVTEKGKDVELRCDPISGHTALYWYRQSLGQGLEFLIYFQGNSAPDKSGLPSDRFSAERTGGSVSTLTIQRTQQEDSAVYLCASSLHPGNAYEQYFGPGTRLTVT.

This chain links TRBV27 with TRBJ2-6, with D possibly matching TRBD2 (5 bases). V was shortened by 4 bases and J by 0 bases, with 10 bases between the two germline ends. The length of the CDR3 is 16 residues. CDR1 and CDR2 from the germline V gene are MNHEY and SMNVEV (reference sequence). In DNA, the CDR3 is TGTGCCAGCAGTTCCACGGGGAGCTCTGGGGCCAACGTCCTGACTTTC. Translated, it gives CASSSTGSSGANVLTF.

CDR3 DNA: TGCGCCAGCAGCCAAGATATGGTAGGAGAGGAGCTGTTTTTT. It translates to CASSQDMVGEELFF. The chain is built from TRBV4-3 and TRBJ2-2; D is unclear. V lost 0 bases and J lost 10, with 12 bases in between. This CDR3 comprises 14 residues. Per the germline V gene, CDR1 is LGHNA and CDR2 is YSLEER.

The chain joins TRBV9 to TRBJ1-5, with 9 bases aligning to TRBD1. The V gene's germline CDR1 is SGDLS and CDR2 YYNGEE. The CDR3 length is 17 residues. The V segment lost 7 bases and the J segment 5 bases; nucleotides outside the gene matches: 16. Here the CDR3 reads CASGIKGTGKTHQPQHF. DNA of the CDR3: TGTGCCAGCGGCATTAAGGGGACAGGGAAAACTCATCAGCCCCAGCATTTT.

The chain recombines TRBV11-2 with TRBJ2-7, with a weak D call TRBD1 (6 bases). The CDR3 length is 14 residues. The V end was cut by 5 bases, the J end by 7 bases, with 18 bases between. The germline V gene encodes CDR1 SGHAT and CDR2 FQNNGV. The CDR3 loop is CASSPGTPVREQYF. The CDR3 nucleotides read TGTGCCAGCAGCCCCGGGACACCGGTGAGGGAGCAGTACTTC.

The chain uses TRBV19 and TRBJ2-1; no clear D. Trimming removed 7 bases at V and 10 bases at J, with 11 bases between. There are 11 residues in the CDR3. The germline CDR1 and CDR2 sequences are LNHDA and SQIVND (reference sequence). This chain's CDR3 is CASKQAGEQFF. CDR3 nucleotide sequence: TGTGCCAGTAAGCAGGCAGGCGAGCAGTTCTTC.

V is TRBV5-1 and J is TRBJ1-1, with D tentatively TRBD1 (5 bases). CDR3 length equals 14 residues. Looked up from germline, CDR1 is SGHRS and CDR2 is YFSETQ. Trimming pared 4 bases from V and 4 bases from J, leaving 14 bases between. The CDR3 DNA sequence: TGCGCCAGCAGCCTAACAGTGCAGGGCACTGAAGCTTTCTTT. Amino acids: CASSLTVQGTEAFF.

The chain joins TRBV19 to TRBJ2-7, with a possible D match to TRBD1 (6 bases). Trimming removed 2 bases from V and 4 bases from J, with 15 bases in between. This CDR3 has 15 amino acids. Per germline, CDR1 LNHDA and CDR2 SQIVND (reference sequence). The CDR3 sequence: CASSIRIRGAYEQYF. The CDR3 DNA sequence: TGTGCCAGTAGTATAAGAATCAGGGGCGCGTACGAGCAGTACTTC.

The chain links TRBV5-5 to TRBJ1-6; 7 positions agree with TRBD1. With V trimmed by 1 base and J by 5 bases, 3 bases remained unmatched. Germline CDR1 SGHKS, CDR2 YYEKEE (reference sequence). The CDR3 covers 15 residues. This chain's CDR3 is CASSLLDRDNSPLHF. The CDR3 region has the DNA TGTGCCAGCAGCTTGCTAGACAGGGATAATTCACCCCTCCACTTT.

The genes are TRBV5-4 and TRBJ1-5, with D perhaps TRBD1 (5 bases). CDR1 and CDR2 from the germline V gene are SGHNT and YYREEE (reference sequence). With 0 bases removed from V and 3 bases from J, the gap between germline ends came to 7 bases. The CDR3 spans 14 residues. CDR3 amino acids: CASSLGQNNQPQHF. The CDR3 nucleotides read TGTGCCAGCAGCTTGGGACAGAACAATCAGCCCCAGCATTTT.

The chain links TRBV20-1 to TRBJ2-1; TRBD2 agrees at 9 bases. J lost 4 bases, V lost 3 bases, and 4 bases had no gene match. Germline assignment: CDR1 DFQATT and CDR2 SNEGSKA (reference sequence). The CDR3 runs 14 residues. CDR3 residues: CSASPTSGYNEQFF. CDR3 nucleotide sequence: TGCAGTGCTAGTCCTACTAGCGGGTACAATGAGCAGTTCTTC.

This CDR3 is CASSQGQQNTEAFF. DNA for the CDR3: TGTGCCAGCTCTCAGGGACAGCAGAACACTGAAGCTTTCTTT. This chain joins TRBV18 and TRBJ1-1; 7 positions match TRBD1. V gave up 6 bases and J gave up 1 base; unmatched junction bases: 5. The CDR3 extends over 14 amino acids. Germline loops: CDR1 KGHSH, CDR2 LQKENI.

V and J are TRBV29-1 and TRBJ2-1; TRBD1 aligns across 12 bases. Germline V gives CDR1 SQVTM, CDR2 ANQGSEA. V dropped 6 bases and J dropped 15; count of bases not matched to a gene: 6. This CDR3 contains 11 residues. The CDR3 here is CSVTGTGGGFF. The CDR3 bases are TGCAGCGTCACCGGGACAGGGGGCGGGTTCTTC.

In regard to this clone: This same CDR3 is encoded by further DNA sequences in the sample. The chain carries TRBV10-3 and TRBJ2-2; the D gene is possibly TRBD1 (6 bases). CDR3 length: 14 amino acids. Germline assignment: CDR1 ENHRY and CDR2 SYGVKD. V was shortened by 0 bases and J by 4 bases, with 6 bases between the two germline ends. CDR3 loop: CAISESTGTGELFF. CDR3 sequence (DNA): TGTGCCATCAGTGAGTCGACAGGCACCGGGGAGCTGTTTTTT.

V usage is TRBV7-9 and J usage is TRBJ1-4; D is perhaps TRBD1 (6 bases). CDR3 size: 15 residues. The V gene's germline CDR1 is SEHNR and CDR2 FQNEAQ (reference sequence). With 8 bases removed from V and 5 bases from J, the gap between germline ends came to 18 bases. CDR3 amino acids: CASVSSGGLNEKLFF. CDR3 bases: TGTGCCAGCGTGAGCTCGGGGGGGCTGAATGAAAAACTGTTTTTT.

This chain joins TRBV27 and TRBJ2-7, with a possible D match to TRBD1 (7 bases). Germline V lookup: CDR1 MNHEY, CDR2 SMNVEV (reference sequence). Deletions cut 5 bases from V and 6 bases from J, with 14 bases between. This CDR3 is 13 amino acids long. Here the CDR3 reads CASSRRGESEQYF. CDR3 DNA: TGTGCCAGCAGTCGCAGGGGGGAGAGCGAGCAGTACTTC.

This rearrangement joins TRBV7-2 to TRBJ2-7; 12 bases are a match to TRBD2. This CDR3 region has 16 residues. V lost 5 bases, J lost 4 bases, and 9 bases stayed unmatched. The germline V gene encodes CDR1 SGHTA and CDR2 FQGNSA. CDR3 residues: CASSPPPSGREYEQYF. CDR3 in DNA: TGTGCCAGCAGCCCCCCCCCTAGCGGGAGGGAATACGAGCAGTACTTC.

CDR3 sequence (DNA): TGTGCCAGCAGCGGGGAGAGGGCAGGGGCAATGAGCTCCTACAATGAGCAGTTCTTC. Encoded protein: CASSGERAGAMSSYNEQFF. This chain connects TRBV9 to TRBJ2-1, with a tentative D call TRBD1 (6 bases). The CDR3 is made up of 19 amino acids. Germline V CDR1 and CDR2: SGDLS, YYNGEE. Deletions cut 3 bases from V and 0 bases from J, with 22 bases between.

The chain carries TRBV19 and TRBJ2-1, with TRBD1 identical over 9 bases. V dropped 7 bases and J dropped 15; count of bases not matched to a gene: 7. This CDR3 is built from 11 residues. CDR1 and CDR2 (germline): LNHDA, SQIVND (reference sequence). CDR3: CASISRDRVFF. The CDR3 DNA reads TGTGCCAGTATATCCCGGGACAGGGTGTTCTTC.

This chain uses TRBV7-2 with TRBJ2-3, with TRBD2 matching 9 bases. CDR1 and CDR2 from the germline V gene are SGHTA and FQGNSA. The length of the CDR3 is 18 residues. J was trimmed by 0 bases and V by 0 bases; bases with no gene match: 7. The DNA of the CDR3 is TGTGCCAGCAGCTTAGCAAGGCTAGCGGGAATTAGCACAGATACGCAGTATTTT. This gives the protein CASSLARLAGISTDTQYF.

The table lists this clone with a count of one. The gene calls are TRBV18 and TRBJ2-7; 7 nucleotides align to TRBD2. J lost 5 bases, V lost 0 bases, and 4 bases had no gene match. This CDR3 has 14 residues. Germline V gene sequence: CDR1 KGHSH, CDR2 LQKENI. The CDR3 protein is CASSPPGGSHEQYF. DNA for the CDR3: TGTGCCAGCTCACCACCGGGCGGGAGCCACGAGCAGTACTTC.

The genes are TRBV27 and TRBJ2-1; 13 nucleotides match TRBD2. V was clipped by 5 bases and J by 3 bases; unmatched bases: 4. Germline CDR1 and CDR2: MNHEY and SMNVEV (reference sequence). The length of the CDR3 is 16 residues. CDR3 sequence reads: CASSPWTSGSYNEQFF. For the CDR3, the DNA is TGTGCCAGCAGTCCCTGGACTAGCGGGAGCTACAATGAGCAGTTCTTC.

The CDR3 region is CASSLLGVNEQFF. The DNA for the CDR3 is TGTGCCAGCAGCTTATTAGGAGTCAATGAGCAGTTCTTC. This chain uses TRBV7-2 with TRBJ2-1; no clear D gene. Between the trimmed V and J ends, which lost 2 bases and 6 bases, there was a span of 8 bases. Per germline, CDR1 SGHTA and CDR2 FQGNSA. CDR3 length: 13 residues.

This clone was picked up one time. The chain combines TRBV5-1 with TRBJ1-3; 9 bases align to TRBD1. CDR3 length equals 16 residues. J was trimmed by 7 bases and V by 0 bases; bases with no gene match: 8. Germline CDR1 is SGHRS and CDR2 is YFSETQ. The CDR3 DNA sequence: TGCGCCAGCAGCTTGGCGCCTGGGGGGACAGGGAACACCATATATTTT. Residues: CASSLAPGGTGNTIYF.

The chain combines TRBV6-5 with TRBJ1-1, with unresolved D. Germline CDR1 MNHEY, CDR2 SVGAGI. The length of the CDR3 is 14 residues. V shed 4 bases and J shed 1 base, with 10 bases lying between them. CDR3: CASSFEGWNTEAFF. CDR3 in DNA: TGTGCCAGCAGTTTCGAGGGCTGGAACACTGAAGCTTTCTTT.

The chain is built from TRBV19 and TRBJ2-5; TRBD1 is a possible D gene (6 bases). The V end lost 4 bases, the J end lost 2 bases, and 11 bases lay between the germline ends. The CDR3 is 14 residues long. Germline values: CDR1 LNHDA, CDR2 SQIVND (reference sequence). The CDR3 is CASSKGGWQETQYF. The CDR3, as DNA: TGTGCCAGTAGTAAAGGGGGATGGCAAGAGACCCAGTACTTC. Combining the CDR3 with reference TRBV19 and TRBJ2-5 gives the whole variable domain DGGITQSPKYLFRKEGQNVTLSCEQNLNHDAMYWYRQDPGQGLRLIYYSQIVNDFQKGDIAEGYSVSREKKESFPLTVTSAQKNPTAFYLCASSKGGWQETQYFGPGTRLLVL.

The genes are TRBV10-2 and TRBJ1-5; tentative D call: TRBD1 (6 bases). With 6 bases removed from V and 2 bases from J, the gap between germline ends came to 14 bases. In germline, CDR1 is WSHSY, CDR2 SAAADI. The CDR3 has 15 amino acids. CDR3 loop: CASREGGGGNQPQHF. CDR3 DNA sequence: TGCGCCAGCAGGGAGGGTGGGGGCGGCAATCAGCCCCAGCATTTT.

Regarding this clone: The sample holds other DNA sequences that translate to the same CDR3. The gene calls are TRBV27 and TRBJ1-2, with 7 positions matching TRBD1. The CDR3 spans 14 residues. J lost 4 bases, V lost 2 bases, and 4 bases had no gene match. Germline-derived CDR1 and CDR2 are MNHEY and SMNVEV (reference sequence). The CDR3 DNA reads as TGTGCCAGCAGTTTAGGGCAGGGGGGCTATGGCTACACCTTC. The encoded protein is CASSLGQGGYGYTF.